A single sample is the source of the 23 T cell receptor beta chains below, sequenced in a study of blood T cells in healthy people across ages. The authors ran a second PCR of 7 to 11 cycles using a sample-barcoded 5' primer and a J-beta primer mix. MiXCR was run by TCRdb on the 5' RACE reads, yielding one entry per CDR3 protein. Here the sample spans just over 1 million distinct CDR3 sequences, more than 40% being singletons. Input material: blood. Receptors were obtained from a woman aged 55-70 years in good health.

The V and J genes are TRBV7-2 and TRBJ1-6; D is uncertain. CDR1 and CDR2 from the germline V gene are SGHTA and FQGNSA. CDR3 length: 15 residues. The germline V and J ends were trimmed by 2 bases and 7 bases, with 12 bases remaining between them. CDR3 nucleotide sequence: TGTGCCAGCAGCTTAATGAGGTTTGAAAATTCACCCCTCCACTTT. Translated: CASSLMRFENSPLHF.

The chain recombines TRBV4-2 with TRBJ2-7; 8 positions agree with TRBD2. The CDR3 is 17 amino acids. CDR1 is LGHNA, CDR2 YNFKEQ, per germline. Trimming removed 1 base from V and 1 base from J; junction bases left unmatched: 9. The DNA of the CDR3 is TGTGCCAGCAGCCAAGCGGGGGGCGGCGGGAGGTCCTACGAGCAGTACTTC. This translates into CASSQAGGGGRSYEQYF.

This clonotype was observed a few times. The chain has TRBV7-3 and TRBJ2-5, with 7 bases that match TRBD2. CDR1 SGHTA and CDR2 FQGTGA come from the germline V gene. The CDR3 covers 14 residues. After removal of 4 bases from V and 3 bases from J, the junction contained 5 bases not matched to a gene. The CDR3 DNA follows: TGTGCCAGCAGCTCCCGGGGAGGGAAAGAGACCCAGTACTTC. Its protein is CASSSRGGKETQYF.

The chain is built from TRBV9 and TRBJ2-5; D is unclear. Germline CDR1 is SGDLS and CDR2 is YYNGEE. V gave up 0 bases and J gave up 5 bases, with 8 bases separating them. The CDR3 extends over 13 amino acids. For the CDR3, the DNA is TGTGCCAGCAGCGTAGAAACAACGGAGACCCAGTACTTC. This encodes CASSVETTETQYF.

The chain carries TRBV30 and TRBJ2-7, with a weak D call TRBD2 (6 bases). The V gene's germline CDR1 is GTSNPN and CDR2 SVGIG (reference sequence). This CDR3 has 12 amino acids. V dropped 8 bases and J dropped 2 bases, with 13 bases sitting between them. CDR3 amino acids: CAGTGVAYEQYF. Written as DNA, the CDR3 is TGTGCCGGGACGGGGGTAGCCTACGAGCAGTACTTC.

V gene TRBV10-3 combines with J gene TRBJ2-3; D is undetermined. V shed 1 base and J shed 6 bases, with 5 bases lying between them. There are 12 residues in the CDR3. Germline V gives CDR1 ENHRY, CDR2 SYGVKD. The CDR3 sequence is CAISEYEDTQYF. The CDR3 bases are TGTGCCATCAGTGAGTACGAGGATACGCAGTATTTT.

The genes are TRBV9 and TRBJ2-1; 8 bases match TRBD2. The DNA end is a closer match to TRBJ2-7, so the J assignment may be wrong. This CDR3 comprises 16 residues. Germline V gene data show CDR1 as SGDLS and CDR2 as YYNGEE. The DNA of the CDR3 is TGTGCCAGCAGCGTAGATCGAGCGGGAGTGAACAATGAGCAGTACTTC. It codes for CASSVDRAGVNNEQYF.

The rearrangement joins TRBV20-1 to TRBJ2-5; 10 positions agree with TRBD2. The J call may be wrong; the DNA end is better matched by TRBJ2-7. The V gene's germline CDR1 is DFQATT and CDR2 SNEGSKA (reference sequence). The CDR3 contains 16 residues. Here the CDR3 DNA reads TGCAGTGTAGATGGTAGCGGGAGGCCCCTAGGCTACGAGCAGTACTTC. The encoded protein is CSVDGSGRPLGYEQYF.

This sequence joins TRBV27 and TRBJ2-7, with D maybe TRBD2 (6 bases). Gene TRBJ2-5 matches the end of the DNA better, so the J call may be wrong. Germline CDR1 reads MNHEY; CDR2 reads SMNVEV (reference sequence). This CDR3 has 16 residues. The CDR3 DNA sequence: TGTGCCAGCAGTAAGCGGACTACCCCGACCATGGAGACCCAGTACTTC. Amino acid sequence: CASSKRTTPTMETQYF.

This clonotype was counted between two and nine times. The CDR3 reads CASSFGRGGKQFF. The CDR3 bases are TGTGCCAGCAGTTTCGGGCGAGGGGGGAAGCAGTTCTTC. The V call is TRBV27, the J call TRBJ2-1, with D perhaps being TRBD1 or TRBD2 (6 bases each). This CDR3 is 13 amino acids long. Trimming took off 3 bases at V and 11 bases at J, with 14 bases between the two ends. Looked up from germline, CDR1 is MNHEY and CDR2 is SMNVEV (reference sequence).

This clonotype has a handful of counts. This rearrangement joins TRBV7-2 to TRBJ2-3; TRBD2 agrees at 10 bases. With 4 bases clipped from V and 8 bases from J, the junction kept 6 bases outside the gene matches. The CDR3 consists of 14 residues. The germline V gene encodes CDR1 SGHTA and CDR2 FQGNSA. CDR3 residues: CASSYLPSGSTQYF. CDR3 in DNA: TGTGCCAGCAGCTACCTCCCTAGCGGGAGTACGCAGTATTTT.

This clonotype was counted only a few times. The CDR3 DNA reads as TGTGCCAGCAGTCCCCCCGGGGCAGGCCGGGGAAATGAGCAGTTCTTC. Its protein is CASSPPGAGRGNEQFF. This chain uses TRBV27 with TRBJ2-1, with D possibly called TRBD1 or TRBD2 (5 bases each). CDR3 length equals 16 residues. Per the germline V gene, CDR1 is MNHEY and CDR2 is SMNVEV (reference sequence). Deletions cut 5 bases from V and 7 bases from J, with 21 bases between.

The V gene is TRBV5-1, the J gene TRBJ2-1, with D perhaps assigned TRBD1 or TRBD2 (5 bases each). Germline values: CDR1 SGHRS, CDR2 YFSETQ. Trimming left V 4 bases short and J 8 bases short, with 13 bases between. The CDR3 is 13 amino acids. The CDR3: CASSLPSRDEQFF. CDR3 nucleotide sequence: TGCGCCAGCAGCCTCCCTAGCAGGGATGAGCAGTTCTTC.

The J gene is TRBJ2-1, the V gene TRBV25-1; D is perhaps TRBD1 or TRBD2 (5 bases each). CDR1 is MGHDK and CDR2 is SYGVNS in the germline V gene. The CDR3 runs 14 residues. With 0 bases removed from V and 4 bases from J, the gap between germline ends came to 7 bases. CDR3 bases: TGTGCCAGCAGTGAATATGGGGGATACAATGAGCAGTTCTTC. Protein: CASSEYGGYNEQFF.

This clonotype was counted a single time. The V call is TRBV11-2, the J call TRBJ1-1, with D possibly matching TRBD1 (5 bases). CDR1 is SGHAT, CDR2 FQNNGV, per germline. V was clipped by 5 bases and J by 0 bases, with 16 bases between them. The CDR3 sequence is 16 residues long. CDR3 in DNA: TGTGCCAGCAGCACCCGCGCTGGGGGAATGAACACTGAAGCTTTCTTT. It is translated as CASSTRAGGMNTEAFF.

The chain has TRBV7-9 and TRBJ2-7; 9 nucleotides line up with TRBD1. After removal of 5 bases from V and 5 bases from J, the junction contained 10 bases not matched to a gene. The germline gives CDR1 SEHNR, CDR2 FQNEAQ (reference sequence). There are 15 residues in the CDR3. The CDR3 coding sequence is TGTGCCAGCAGCCATAACCGGGACAGGGTGAACGAGCAGTACTTC. It yields the protein CASSHNRDRVNEQYF.

The J gene is TRBJ2-3, the V gene TRBV29-1, with D perhaps TRBD2 (6 bases). Germline CDR1 reads SQVTM; CDR2 reads ANQGSEA. There are 15 residues in the CDR3. V gave up 3 bases and J gave up 1 base, with 14 bases separating them. CDR3 sequence (DNA): TGCAGCGTTGACGCGGGGTGGGAGGGCACAGATACGCAGTATTTT. Translated, it gives CSVDAGWEGTDTQYF.

The sample holds a few counts of this clonotype. This sequence joins TRBV9 and TRBJ2-3; 16 bases agree with TRBD2. The CDR3 sequence is 18 residues long. Germline V lookup: CDR1 SGDLS, CDR2 YYNGEE. The J segment lost 4 bases and the V segment lost 2 bases, leaving 7 bases of the junction unmatched. This CDR3 reads CASSVVGLAGGPSDTQYF. As DNA, the CDR3 is TGTGCCAGCAGCGTTGTGGGACTAGCGGGAGGGCCGTCAGATACGCAGTATTTT.

This clonotype was observed a handful of times. This chain uses TRBV27 with TRBJ1-2, with 8 bases that match TRBD1. Germline V gene lookup returns CDR1 MNHEY and CDR2 SMNVEV (reference sequence). With 6 bases clipped from V and 8 bases from J, the junction kept 8 bases outside the gene matches. This CDR3 has 13 residues. In nucleotides, the CDR3 is TGTGCCAGCAGCCCAGGGGGCGCAAGGGGCTACACCTTC. It is translated as CASSPGGARGYTF.

This chain links TRBV12-3 or TRBV12-4 with TRBJ2-3; unclear D gene. Trimming took 0 bases from V and 3 from J, leaving 4 bases between them. CDR3 length: 13 residues. CDR3 loop: CASSLALTDTQYF. The CDR3 nucleotides read TGTGCCAGCAGTTTAGCGCTGACAGATACGCAGTATTTT.

The chain links TRBV29-1 to TRBJ2-5; D possibly corresponds to TRBD2 (6 bases). The J call may be mistaken, given a closer DNA end match to TRBJ2-7. This CDR3 has 13 residues. Germline V lookup: CDR1 SQVTM, CDR2 ANQGSEA. The CDR3 loop reads CSVLGGNPYEQYF. The CDR3 DNA sequence: TGCAGCGTTCTAGGAGGGAACCCCTACGAGCAGTACTTC.

As regards this clonotype: The junction and the germline gene differ at one end; a read error may be behind it. The rearrangement joins TRBV27 to TRBJ2-5; 9 bases agree with TRBD2. In germline, CDR1 is MNHEY, CDR2 SMNVEV (reference sequence). The CDR3 is 17 amino acids. CDR3 residues: CASSLGYRAGGLWEQYF. DNA for the CDR3: TGTGCTAGCAGTTTAGGCTATCGAGCGGGAGGACTCTGGGAGCAGTACTTC.

This clonotype appeared a few times. The gene calls are TRBV6-4 and TRBJ1-2; 9 nucleotides align to TRBD1. In germline, CDR1 is MRHNA, CDR2 SNTAGT. This CDR3 is built from 15 residues. Unmatched junction bases numbered 12, after V lost 7 bases and J lost 6 bases. CDR3 amino acids: CASIRPGTGRHGYTF. DNA of the CDR3: TGTGCCAGCATTCGTCCCGGGACAGGGCGGCATGGCTACACCTTC.